Below are 22 T cell receptor beta chains sequenced from a single sample in a study of vaccination and CD4 T cells after COVID-19. Treatment specified: approximately nine-day PBMC culture with coronavirus spike peptide pools or control peptides (ViraFEST assay). These receptors have no known antigen. An Oncomine TCR Beta short-read assay was used to sequence the DNA from cultured CD4+ T cells. TCRdb used MiXCR to reprocess the PCR reads, holding one entry per CDR3 protein. This table has about 15,000 distinct CDR3 sequences, 48% appearing once. Source material: CD4+ T cells from blood, cultured in vitro. The receptor source for this set is a human donor who had recovered from COVID-19.

V usage is TRBV19 and J usage is TRBJ1-1, with D hard to call. The CDR3 has 13 residues. CDR1 LNHDA and CDR2 SQIVND come from the germline V gene (reference sequence). The germline V and J ends were trimmed by 7 bases and 3 bases, with 12 bases remaining between them. The CDR3 region is CASTVRQHTEAFF. CDR3 DNA: TGTGCCAGTACTGTTCGACAACACACTGAAGCTTTCTTT.

V gene TRBV7-9 combines with J gene TRBJ2-1; D call uncertain. Germline CDR1 and CDR2: SEHNR and FQNEAQ (reference sequence). The CDR3 extends over 16 amino acids. The ends were cut back, 1 base at V and 6 bases at J, with 16 bases in the middle. The CDR3: CASSLGSGWGFNEQFF. The CDR3 DNA is TGTGCCAGCAGCTTAGGATCCGGGTGGGGTTTCAATGAGCAGTTCTTC. Supplemented by reference TRBV7-9 and TRBJ2-1, the full variable domain reads DTGVSQNPRHKITKRGQNVTFRCDPISEHNRLYWYRQTLGQGPEFLTYFQNEAQLEKSRLLSDRFSAERPKGSFSTLEIQRTEQGDSAMYLCASSLGSGWGFNEQFFGPGTRLTVL.

The chain carries TRBV6-2 or TRBV6-3 and TRBJ1-1; D is ambiguous. The V gene lost 6 bases and the J gene lost 7 bases, with 12 bases spanning the gap. The CDR3 loop spans 12 amino acids. The germline V gene has CDR1 MNHEY and CDR2 SVGEGT. In DNA form, the CDR3 reads TGTGCCAGCAGGCAGACGGTAGGTGAAGCTTTCTTT. This encodes CASRQTVGEAFF.

The sample holds a few counts of this clonotype. The V call is TRBV27, the J call TRBJ1-2, with TRBD1 identical over 7 bases. Germline V gene sequence: CDR1 MNHEY, CDR2 SMNVEV (reference sequence). J gave up 4 bases and V 3 bases, and 8 bases lay outside the gene matches. The CDR3 sequence is 15 residues long. The CDR3 sequence: CASSLSRQGRYGYTF. CDR3 sequence (DNA): TGTGCCAGCAGTTTGTCTCGACAGGGTCGCTATGGCTACACCTTC.

The chain is built from TRBV6-1 and TRBJ1-6; TRBD1 aligns across 9 bases. The germline V gene has CDR1 MNHNS and CDR2 SASEGT. The CDR3 has 14 amino acids. The V gene end was trimmed by 4 bases and the J gene end by 8 bases; junction bases not matched to a gene: 3. The CDR3 here is CASSVQGAYSPLHF. Here the CDR3 DNA reads TGTGCCAGCAGTGTACAGGGGGCCTATTCACCCCTCCACTTT.

This rearrangement joins TRBV30 to TRBJ1-1; unclear D gene. The CDR3 covers 16 residues. V dropped 0 bases and J dropped 0 bases, with 14 bases sitting between them. Germline V gives CDR1 GTSNPN, CDR2 SVGIG (reference sequence). This chain's CDR3 is CAWSVQFTPLNTEAFF. The CDR3, as DNA: TGTGCCTGGAGTGTACAGTTCACTCCGTTGAACACTGAAGCTTTCTTT.

This clonotype was detected only once. The chain recombines TRBV29-1 with TRBJ1-5, with 12 bases that match TRBD1. Germline V gene lookup returns CDR1 SQVTM and CDR2 ANQGSEA. Unmatched junction bases numbered 1, after V lost 6 bases and J lost 4 bases. The CDR3 sequence is 13 residues long. CDR3 sequence reads: CSVGQGANQPQHF. The CDR3, as DNA: TGCAGCGTGGGACAGGGGGCGAATCAGCCCCAGCATTTT.

This clonotype was counted a few times. The rearrangement joins TRBV6-2 or TRBV6-3 to TRBJ1-1; D is undetermined. The ends were cut back, 2 bases at V and 0 bases at J, with 4 bases in the middle. Germline CDR1 and CDR2: MNHEY and SVGEGT. This CDR3 comprises 13 residues. CDR3 bases: TGTGCCAGCAGTTACGAGGTGAACACTGAAGCTTTCTTT. It specifies CASSYEVNTEAFF.

The chain carries TRBV28 and TRBJ1-6; tentatively, D is TRBD1 (6 bases). Trimming left V 5 bases short and J 6 bases short, with 17 bases between. Germline CDR1 reads MDHEN; CDR2 reads SYDVKM. This CDR3 is built from 16 residues. Written as DNA, the CDR3 is TGTGCCAGCAGTGGGGGCAGTATGGGATCTAATTCACCCCTCCACTTT. Residues: CASSGGSMGSNSPLHF.

The CDR3 spells CASGQGTKGNTIYF. DNA for the CDR3: TGTGCCAGCGGACAGGGGACAAAAGGAAACACCATATATTTT. V is TRBV6-2 or TRBV6-3 and J is TRBJ1-3, with 9 bases that match TRBD1. With 8 bases clipped from V and 4 bases from J, the junction kept 6 bases outside the gene matches. The germline gives CDR1 MNHEY, CDR2 SVGEGT. CDR3 length: 14 amino acids.

The chain uses TRBV6-2 or TRBV6-3 and TRBJ1-1; 9 bases fit TRBD1. Germline V gene data show CDR1 as MNHEY and CDR2 as SVGEGT. CDR3 length equals 15 residues. Germline trimming cut 5 bases from V and 5 bases from J; bases unmatched to any gene: 9. CDR3 DNA sequence: TGTGCCAGCAGTCAACAGGGGGCAGGAGGAACTGAAGCTTTCTTT. It is translated as CASSQQGAGGTEAFF.

In this sample, this clonotype is large. This chain connects TRBV6-5 to TRBJ2-5, with a possible D match to TRBD2 (6 bases). Trimming removed 2 bases from V and 5 bases from J, with 21 bases in between. The germline V gene has CDR1 MNHEY and CDR2 SVGAGI. The CDR3 is 17 amino acids. For the CDR3, the DNA is TGTGCCAGCAGTTACCCCGGACGGGGACTTACCGGTGAGACCCAGTACTTC. Its translation: CASSYPGRGLTGETQYF.

This chain joins TRBV5-1 and TRBJ1-1, with D unresolved. This CDR3 contains 15 residues. Trimming cost V 1 base and J 5 bases, with 15 bases left between them. Germline loops: CDR1 SGHRS, CDR2 YFSETQ. The CDR3 loop is CASSLTGFGRTEAFF. For the CDR3, the DNA is TGCGCCAGCAGCTTGACCGGCTTCGGAAGGACTGAAGCTTTCTTT.

CDR3 region: CASSQGATEAFF. In DNA form, the CDR3 reads TGTGCCAGCAGTCAGGGCGCCACTGAAGCTTTCTTT. This chain uses TRBV6-1 with TRBJ1-1, with D perhaps matching TRBD1 (5 bases). The germline V and J ends were trimmed by 5 bases and 4 bases, with 8 bases remaining between them. CDR1 is MNHNS and CDR2 is SASEGT in the germline V gene. The CDR3 has 12 amino acids.

This clonotype was picked up a small number of times. The genes are TRBV19 and TRBJ1-2, with unresolved D. This CDR3 contains 13 residues. The V end lost 3 bases, the J end lost 8 bases, and 13 bases lay between the germline ends. Germline V lookup: CDR1 LNHDA, CDR2 SQIVND (reference sequence). As DNA, the CDR3 is TGTGCCAGTAGTATTGTCAGGAGGGAAGGCTACACCTTC. The encoded protein is CASSIVRREGYTF.

The chain has TRBV25-1 and TRBJ1-1, with unresolved D. The CDR3 loop spans 11 amino acids. Germline V gene sequence: CDR1 MGHDK, CDR2 SYGVNS. The V end lost 6 bases, the J end lost 5 bases, and 7 bases lay between the germline ends. The CDR3 sequence: CASRIGTEAFF. Here the CDR3 DNA reads TGTGCCAGCAGAATCGGGACTGAAGCTTTCTTT.

The rearrangement joins TRBV19 to TRBJ2-3; TRBD2 aligns across 9 bases. The V gene's germline CDR1 is LNHDA and CDR2 SQIVND (reference sequence). The CDR3 is 17 amino acids. V lost 5 bases, J lost 0 bases, and 9 bases stayed unmatched. As DNA, the CDR3 is TGTGCCAGTAGTTCAATTGGGACTAGCAGTAGCACAGATACGCAGTATTTT. This translates into CASSSIGTSSSTDTQYF.

This rearrangement joins TRBV28 to TRBJ1-2; no clear D gene. The ends were cut back, 6 bases at V and 6 bases at J, with 5 bases in the middle. The CDR3 length is 10 residues. The germline CDR1 and CDR2 sequences are MDHEN and SYDVKM. The CDR3: CASRANGYTF. The CDR3 DNA reads TGTGCCAGCAGGGCGAATGGCTACACCTTC.

This clonotype was observed a few times. This sequence joins TRBV27 and TRBJ1-1; D is ambiguous. The V end lost 8 bases, the J end lost 3 bases, and 13 bases lay between the germline ends. Germline CDR1 MNHEY, CDR2 SMNVEV (reference sequence). CDR3 size: 13 residues. The CDR3 bases are TGTGCCAGCTCAGAAGGGCGGCACACTGAAGCTTTCTTT. This translates into CASSEGRHTEAFF.

Only one count was recorded for this clonotype. The chain combines TRBV20-1 with TRBJ1-4; 8 nucleotides line up with TRBD1. The CDR3 spans 14 residues. Trimming took 4 bases from V and 7 from J; bases not matched to a gene: 8. The germline gives CDR1 DFQATT, CDR2 SNEGSKA (reference sequence). DNA of the CDR3: TGCAGTGCTAAGGACAGGGTTCGCGGTGAAAAACTGTTTTTT. Translated: CSAKDRVRGEKLFF.

The J gene is TRBJ2-2, the V gene TRBV6-1, with 15 positions matching TRBD2. Germline CDR1 reads MNHNS; CDR2 reads SASEGT. The length of the CDR3 is 18 residues. The V gene end was trimmed by 5 bases and the J gene end by 0 bases; junction bases not matched to a gene: 4. The CDR3 bases are TGTGCCAGCAGTCGGACTAGCGGGGGGGCAACGAACACCGGGGAGCTGTTTTTT. Its protein is CASSRTSGGATNTGELFF.

This clonotype was detected only a few times. This chain links TRBV10-3 with TRBJ2-1, with no clear D. CDR1 ENHRY and CDR2 SYGVKD come from the germline V gene. V was clipped by 3 bases and J by 7 bases, with 7 bases between them. CDR3 length: 12 amino acids. The CDR3 is CAISDSRNEQFF. The CDR3 DNA follows: TGTGCCATCAGTGACTCGAGAAATGAGCAGTTCTTC.